The 17 T cell receptor beta chains given below trace back to one sample, sequenced in a study of cytomegalovirus exposure and HLA in healthy donors. Produced via immunoSEQ multiplex PCR; TCRdb's table is partial and in-frame only. The sample has some 250,000 clones; about nine tenths are singletons. Specimen: PBMCs. The receptors were sampled from a woman aged 30 to 39 in good health and CMV-seronegative.

The chain has TRBV4-1 and TRBJ2-7; TRBD2 might be the D (5 bases). The CDR3 contains 13 residues. Germline CDR1 is MGHRA and CDR2 is YSYEKL. With 4 bases removed from V and 2 bases from J, the gap between germline ends came to 9 bases. CDR3 residues: CASSPQRAYEQYF. CDR3 DNA sequence: TGCGCCAGCAGCCCTCAGAGGGCCTACGAGCAGTACTTC.

Only one count was recorded for this clone. CDR3 protein: CASSLLAGVHIASYNEQFF. CDR3 sequence (DNA): TGTGCCAGCAGTTTACTAGCGGGAGTTCATATTGCGTCCTACAATGAGCAGTTCTTC. The chain carries TRBV27 and TRBJ2-1; 10 bases map to TRBD2. There are 19 residues in the CDR3. The J segment lost 1 base and the V segment lost 2 bases, leaving 11 bases of the junction unmatched. Per germline, CDR1 MNHEY and CDR2 SMNVEV (reference sequence).

The chain has TRBV14 and TRBJ2-1; 8 nucleotides agree with TRBD2. There are 16 residues in the CDR3. The germline V gene has CDR1 SGHDN and CDR2 FVKESK. V shed 0 bases and J 6 bases; nucleotides not matched to a gene: 7. CDR3 amino acids: CASSQELGLGINEQFF. The CDR3 coding sequence is TGTGCCAGCAGCCAAGAATTGGGACTAGGGATCAATGAGCAGTTCTTC. Looking up the rest from reference TRBV14 and TRBJ2-1 gives the full variable domain: EAGVTQFPSHSVIEKGQTVTLRCDPISGHDNLYWYRRVMGKEIKFLLHFVKESKQDESGMPNNRFLAERTGGTYSTLKVQPAELEDSGVYFCASSQELGLGINEQFFGPGTRLTVL.

The chain couples TRBV6-1 to TRBJ2-3; D may correspond to TRBD1 or TRBD2 (5 bases each). Germline-derived CDR1 and CDR2 are MNHNS and SASEGT. Trimming pared 0 bases from V and 2 bases from J, leaving 15 bases between. CDR3 length equals 17 residues. The CDR3 DNA sequence: TGTGCCAGCAGTGAAGCGAGATGGGGACGGTCCACAGATACGCAGTATTTT. Translation gives CASSEARWGRSTDTQYF.

The chain is built from TRBV2 and TRBJ2-7; TRBD2 might be the D (8 bases). V dropped 6 bases and J dropped 3 bases, with 18 bases sitting between them. Germline V gene sequence: CDR1 SNHLY, CDR2 FYNNEI. This CDR3 contains 15 residues. The CDR3 nucleotides are TGTGCCAGCAGCTTACAGGGGACTAGAAACTACGAGCAGTACTTC. The encoded protein is CASSLQGTRNYEQYF.

V and J are TRBV28 and TRBJ1-4, with D unclear. Trimming shortened V by 3 bases and J by 0 bases, and 8 bases separated the two germline ends. The length of the CDR3 is 15 residues. Germline V gives CDR1 MDHEN, CDR2 SYDVKM. CDR3 DNA sequence: TGTGCCAGCAGTTTGGTGGGCGCAACTAATGAAAAACTGTTTTTT. It codes for CASSLVGATNEKLFF.

This clone is a singleton in its sample. This chain links TRBV5-1 with TRBJ2-5; D tentatively fits TRBD1 or TRBD2 (5 bases each). V lost 2 bases to trimming and J lost 5 bases, with 10 bases between them. CDR1 SGHRS and CDR2 YFSETQ come from the germline V gene. CDR3 size: 13 residues. CDR3 sequence reads: CASSFNGAETQYF. The CDR3 bases are TGCGCCAGCAGCTTTAACGGGGCTGAGACCCAGTACTTC.

The CDR3, as DNA: TGTGCCAGCAGCTCCTTAACAGGGGCCGGGGAGCTGTTTTTT. Its translation: CASSSLTGAGELFF. This chain uses TRBV5-6 with TRBJ2-2, with 7 bases fitting TRBD1. Germline V CDR1 and CDR2: SGHDT, YYEEEE. This CDR3 spans 14 amino acids. V dropped 3 bases and J dropped 6; count of bases not matched to a gene: 5.

V is TRBV28 and J is TRBJ2-1; 10 nucleotides align to TRBD1. In germline, CDR1 is MDHEN, CDR2 SYDVKM. The CDR3 length is 18 residues. V shed 4 bases and J 4 bases; nucleotides not matched to a gene: 13. The CDR3 nucleotides read TGTGCCAGCAGTTCGCCCAAGCCGAGGACAGGGGGGTACAATGAGCAGTTCTTC. It encodes CASSSPKPRTGGYNEQFF.

The genes are TRBV29-1 and TRBJ1-1, with D possibly TRBD1 on 6 matching bases. Trimming removed 5 bases from V and 6 bases from J, with 13 bases in between. From germline, CDR1 is SQVTM and CDR2 ANQGSEA. The CDR3 consists of 12 residues. The CDR3 here is CSVIPQGPEAFF. CDR3 nucleotides: TGCAGCGTTATCCCACAGGGACCTGAAGCTTTCTTT. The complete variable domain, with remaining parts taken from reference TRBV29-1 and TRBJ1-1, reads SAVISQKPSRDICQRGTSLTIQCQVDSQVTMMFWYRQQPGQSLTLIATANQGSEATYESGFVIDKFPISRPNLTFSTLTVSNMSPEDSSIYLCSVIPQGPEAFFGQGTRLTVV.

J is TRBJ2-7 and V is TRBV6-1, with D perhaps being TRBD1 or TRBD2 (5 bases each). V lost 3 bases and J lost 3, with 15 bases in between. This CDR3 has 15 amino acids. The germline V gene has CDR1 MNHNS and CDR2 SASEGT. This chain's CDR3 is CASSDGTAGNYEQYF. The CDR3 DNA reads TGTGCCAGCAGTGACGGGACGGCCGGGAACTACGAGCAGTACTTC.

This chain links TRBV6-4 with TRBJ1-4; weak D call: TRBD1 (5 bases). Trimming took off 11 bases at V and 5 bases at J, with 15 bases between the two ends. Germline V lookup: CDR1 MRHNA, CDR2 SNTAGT. This CDR3 has 13 residues. The chain's CDR3 is CAPPRRGNEKLFF. CDR3 DNA sequence: TGTGCCCCCCCTAGGAGGGGAAATGAAAAACTGTTTTTT.

This clone showed up just a few times. The chain couples TRBV7-9 to TRBJ2-7, with D hard to call. V lost 5 bases and J lost 6, with 11 bases in between. Germline loops: CDR1 SEHNR, CDR2 FQNEAQ (reference sequence). The CDR3 contains 12 residues. The CDR3 DNA reads as TGTGCCAGCAGCCTGGAAGGCGGCGAGCAGTACTTC. This sequence encodes CASSLEGGEQYF. Full variable domain (missing parts from reference TRBV7-9 and TRBJ2-7): DTGVSQNPRHKITKRGQNVTFRCDPISEHNRLYWYRQTLGQGPEFLTYFQNEAQLEKSRLLSDRFSAERPKGSFSTLEIQRTEQGDSAMYLCASSLEGGEQYFGPGTRLTVT.

This chain connects TRBV6-5 to TRBJ2-7; D uncertain. This CDR3 contains 15 residues. Germline CDR1 reads MNHEY; CDR2 reads SVGAGI. V was cut by 6 bases and J by 6 bases, with 21 bases left in between. In DNA, the CDR3 is TGTGCCAGCAGGATATCAATGATACCGCCTGGCGAGCAGTACTTC. Translation: CASRISMIPPGEQYF.

For the CDR3, the DNA is TGTGCCAGCAGTGGACTAGCGGATGGGGTAGATACGCAGTATTTT. The encoded protein is CASSGLADGVDTQYF. This chain joins TRBV2 and TRBJ2-3; the match to TRBD2 covers 9 bases. The CDR3 is 15 amino acids. V dropped 4 bases and J dropped 5; count of bases not matched to a gene: 7. Germline lookup yields CDR1 SNHLY and CDR2 FYNNEI.

The rearrangement uses TRBV6-5 and TRBJ2-5; D could derive from TRBD1 or TRBD2 (6 bases each). The germline CDR1 and CDR2 sequences are MNHEY and SVGAGI. The CDR3 length is 16 residues. Deletions cut 2 bases from V and 1 base from J, with 14 bases between. CDR3 sequence: CASSYPVGGPQETQYF. DNA for the CDR3: TGTGCCAGCAGTTACCCTGTGGGGGGCCCCCAAGAGACCCAGTACTTC.

The rearrangement links TRBV7-3 to TRBJ2-3, with 8 bases matching TRBD2. V was pared by 4 bases and J by 4 bases, with 4 bases of the junction left unmatched. The CDR3 covers 14 residues. CDR1 SGHTA and CDR2 FQGTGA come from the germline V gene. CDR3 coding DNA: TGTGCCAGCAGCTCTGGACTAGCCCCAGATACGCAGTATTTT. Translated, it gives CASSSGLAPDTQYF.